This T cell receptor beta chain was profiled in a study of blood T cell repertoires in COVID-19 (dated by TCRdb to 2018 to 2020). As for the study more broadly: Samples from collaborators originated in the United States, Italy and Spain and spanned both the acute and convalescent phases of COVID-19. A de-identified subject ID, COVID-19 status, age in years and sex were almost always included in the sample metadata. The dataset comprised deeply sampled blood TCRbeta repertoires from subjects exposed to, actively infected with, or recovered from COVID-19. Where available, HLA class I and class II types were obtained from metadata supplied by the sample provider rather than from assay-based typing. The prospective study material was composed of cDNA or gDNA derived from T cells, B-cell-depleted T cells, or PBMCs. A freely available public database, intended as a resource for researchers studying the immune response to SARS-CoV-2, is where the repertoires were released. The samples were drawn from the first 160 participants of the ongoing ImmuneRACE study and from 950 to 1,500 subjects provided by 6 global collaborators.

Each collaborating institution followed its own protocols to collect whole blood in K2EDTA tubes. For TCRbeta analysis, collaborator samples were shipped as frozen whole blood, as isolated PBMCs, or as DNA extracted from either sample type. TCRbeta CDR3 regions were amplified from genomic DNA by means of the immunoSEQ Assay, a bias-controlled multiplex PCR. Turning to the authors' computational methods: Nucleated cell counts per sample were estimated from amplification of reference gene primers within the assay. To quantify the absolute abundance of each unique TCRbeta CDR3 rearrangement, sequence reads were collapsed and filtered. For each sample, productive Simpson clonality was calculated by taking the square root of Simpson's diversity index across productive rearrangements. TCRdb retrieved this table from immuneACCESS and kept in-frame rearrangements only. Not all clones are present; in checked studies, unresolved V genes account for under half, and no reason is known for the remainder. That table gives V, J and clone size, and the DNA gave D and trimming. The sample table holds around 80,000 clones, of which 83% were seen once. The leading ten clones occupy roughly 32% of the sample.

Points the paper makes about the study in general: The amount of clinical and demographic metadata varied by source and participant and was provided uncurated.

About this clone: There is no known antigen for this receptor. No per-base quality is available; no much larger clone lies one base away.

From a lookup of the germline V gene, CDR1 and CDR2 are SGHAT and FQNNGV. The V end gives up 5 bases and the J end 4 bases, leaving 9 bases in the junction not matched to a gene. The CDR3 starts with the cysteine, ends with the phenylalanine, and has 15 residues. Only the CDR3 DNA stays, 45 bases, in frame from base 1. The rearranged segments are TRBV11-2 and TRBJ2-3, with TRBD2 identical over 7 junction bases. The clonotype comes from a woman of 80 years or more with acute or convalescent COVID-19. Sequenced sample: peripheral blood. The nucleotide sequence is given as TGTGCCAGCAGCCCCTGGGCGGGAGAAGCAGATACGCAGTATTTT. It encodes CASSPWAGEADTQYF.